These T cell receptor beta chains were read from a single sample in a study of blood T cell repertoires in COVID-19. Sequenced by immunoSEQ multiplex PCR; TCRdb stores in-frame clones only, minus some. The sample gives some 96,000 clones, approximately 86% of which show up once; over 9% is in the top ten. Sequences were obtained from peripheral blood. Receptor source: a man aged 50 to 59 with acute or convalescent COVID-19. Both conserved end residues are part of each CDR3. Each record gives: CDR3 length, J gene, V gene, CDR3 protein.

CDR3 length: 13; J gene: TRBJ2-5; V gene: TRBV29-1; CDR3 protein: CSGTGGYRETQYF
CDR3 length: 14; J gene: TRBJ1-1; V gene: TRBV15; CDR3 protein: CATSTGTVNTEAFF
CDR3 length: 13; J gene: TRBJ1-2; V gene: TRBV25-1; CDR3 protein: CASREGANYGYTF
CDR3 length: 16; J gene: TRBJ1-3; V gene: TRBV18; CDR3 protein: CASSPDRVQTGNTIYF
CDR3 length: 12; J gene: TRBJ2-2; V gene: TRBV10-1; CDR3 protein: CASSLNTGELFF
CDR3 length: 14; J gene: TRBJ1-1; V gene: TRBV2; CDR3 protein: CASSEGGGYTEAFF
CDR3 length: 15; J gene: TRBJ1-5; V gene: TRBV2; CDR3 protein: CASRAPGTVYQPQHF
CDR3 length: 15; J gene: TRBJ1-5; V gene: TRBV20-1; CDR3 protein: CSASPAGTTNQPQHF
CDR3 length: 17; J gene: TRBJ2-5; V gene: TRBV18; CDR3 protein: CASSPRRPGQGIETQYF
CDR3 length: 17; J gene: TRBJ2-2; V gene: TRBV19; CDR3 protein: CASSSGLAGGSLRELFF
CDR3 length: 13; J gene: TRBJ1-1; V gene: TRBV5-4; CDR3 protein: CASSPTANTEAFF
CDR3 length: 15; J gene: TRBJ2-3; V gene: TRBV6-6; CDR3 protein: CASSYQGGGTDTQYF
CDR3 length: 17; J gene: TRBJ2-5; V gene: TRBV6-1; CDR3 protein: CASSAQEGLADQETQYF